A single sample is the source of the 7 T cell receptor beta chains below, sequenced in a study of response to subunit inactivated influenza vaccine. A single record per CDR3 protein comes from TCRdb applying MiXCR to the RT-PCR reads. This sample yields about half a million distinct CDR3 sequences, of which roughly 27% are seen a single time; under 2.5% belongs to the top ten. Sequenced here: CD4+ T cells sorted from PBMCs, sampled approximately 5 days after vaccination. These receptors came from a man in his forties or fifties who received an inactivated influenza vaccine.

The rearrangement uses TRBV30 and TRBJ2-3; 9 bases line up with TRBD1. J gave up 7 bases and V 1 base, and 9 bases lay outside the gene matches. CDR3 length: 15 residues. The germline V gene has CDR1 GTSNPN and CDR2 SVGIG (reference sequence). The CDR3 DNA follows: TGTGCCTGGAGTGACAGGGGGCGCGGTAGGAATACGCAGTATTTT. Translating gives CAWSDRGRGRNTQYF.

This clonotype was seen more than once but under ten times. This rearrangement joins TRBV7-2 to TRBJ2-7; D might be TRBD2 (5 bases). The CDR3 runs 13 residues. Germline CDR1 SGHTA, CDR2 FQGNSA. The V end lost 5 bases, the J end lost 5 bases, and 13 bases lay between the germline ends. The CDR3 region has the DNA TGTGCCAGCAGCCTTCAGGACTCACACGAGCAGTACTTC. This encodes CASSLQDSHEQYF.

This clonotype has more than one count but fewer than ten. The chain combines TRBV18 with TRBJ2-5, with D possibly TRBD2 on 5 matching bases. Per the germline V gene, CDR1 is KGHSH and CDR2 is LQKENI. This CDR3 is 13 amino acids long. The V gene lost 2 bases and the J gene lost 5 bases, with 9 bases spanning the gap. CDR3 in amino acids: CASSPAGPETQYF. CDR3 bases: TGTGCCAGCTCACCAGCGGGTCCGGAGACCCAGTACTTC.

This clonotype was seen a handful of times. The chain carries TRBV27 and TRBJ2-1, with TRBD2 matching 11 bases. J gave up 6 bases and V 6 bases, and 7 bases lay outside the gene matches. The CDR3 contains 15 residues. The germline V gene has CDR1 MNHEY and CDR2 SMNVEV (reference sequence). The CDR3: CASRTSGGRFNEQFF. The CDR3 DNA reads TGTGCCAGCAGAACTAGCGGGGGACGATTCAATGAGCAGTTCTTC.

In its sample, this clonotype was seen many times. CDR3 residues: CSVGTGYNQPQHF. In DNA form, the CDR3 reads TGCAGCGTGGGGACAGGGTACAATCAGCCCCAGCATTTT. V and J are TRBV29-1 and TRBJ1-5; TRBD1 matches at 9 bases. Germline CDR1 and CDR2: SQVTM and ANQGSEA. V lost 6 bases to trimming and J lost 3 bases; unmatched junction nucleotides: 3. The CDR3 contains 13 residues.

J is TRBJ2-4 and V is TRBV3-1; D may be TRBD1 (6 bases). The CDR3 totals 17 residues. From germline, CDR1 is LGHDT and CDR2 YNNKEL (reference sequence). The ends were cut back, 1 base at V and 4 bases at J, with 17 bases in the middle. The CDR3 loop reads CASSQVVGAGGKNIQYF. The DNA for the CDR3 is TGTGCCAGCAGCCAAGTTGTGGGGGCAGGTGGGAAAAACATTCAGTACTTC.

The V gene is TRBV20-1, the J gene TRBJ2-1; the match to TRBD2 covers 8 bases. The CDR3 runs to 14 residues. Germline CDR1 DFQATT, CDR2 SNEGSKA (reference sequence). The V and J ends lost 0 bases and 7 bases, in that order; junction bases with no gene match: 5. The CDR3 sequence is CSARESGRRNEQFF. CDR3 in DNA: TGCAGTGCTAGAGAAAGCGGGAGACGGAATGAGCAGTTCTTC.